This TCR beta chain was recovered during a study of T cell responses to AZD1222 COVID-19 vaccine. The germline gives CDR1 LNHDA, CDR2 SQIVND (reference sequence). V lost 6 bases and J 7 bases, leaving 10 bases between the germline ends. This CDR3 contains 12 residues. TCRdb's table, derived via immunoSEQ multiplex PCR, lists solely in-frame clones and lacks some. The sample includes around 200,000 clones, approximately 92% seen only once; the top ten take under 1.1%. The clonotype comes from an adult who received the MenACWY meningococcal vaccine as a control. The specimen was peripheral blood, collected 28 days after the second dose of the MenACWY control vaccine. The chain carries TRBV19 and TRBJ1-5; D is unresolved. In DNA, the CDR3 is TGTGCCAGTAGAAGCAGCGGCCAGCCCCAGCATTTT. Its translation is CASRSSGQPQHF.